These 19 T cell receptor beta chains came from one sample sequenced in a study of T-cell reconstitution after alpha-beta-depleted transplantation in children. Unique molecular identifiers were incorporated into the prepared TCRbeta library. TCRdb passed the PCR reads through MiXCR, listing each CDR3 protein once. The table has around 190,000 distinct CDR3 sequences, around 7% seen once. This sample comprised PBMCs, obtained before TCRalphabeta/CD19-depleted stem cell transplant. Every receptor here comes from a boy between 2 and 10 years old with acute lymphoblastic leukemia, due to receive a stem cell transplant.

This clonotype was seen ten or more times. The chain combines TRBV12-3 or TRBV12-4 with TRBJ1-6; D not resolved. The V gene lost 2 bases and the J gene lost 0 bases, with 8 bases spanning the gap. The CDR3 is made up of 16 amino acids. The CDR3 loop reads CASSLRPSSYNSPLHF. DNA for the CDR3: TGTGCCAGCAGTTTAAGGCCGAGCTCCTATAATTCACCCCTCCACTTT.

There are many counts of this clonotype. The chain employs TRBV12-3 or TRBV12-4 and TRBJ1-1; no definite D call. Trimming shortened V by 3 bases and J by 2 bases, and 10 bases separated the two germline ends. This CDR3 region has 14 residues. CDR3: CASSFEAVNTEAFF. Here the CDR3 DNA reads TGTGCCAGCAGTTTCGAAGCGGTAAACACTGAAGCTTTCTTT.

This clonotype was picked up many times. This rearrangement joins TRBV29-1 to TRBJ2-2, with D uncertain. V shed 5 bases and J shed 0 bases, with 7 bases lying between them. Per the germline V gene, CDR1 is SQVTM and CDR2 is ANQGSEA. This CDR3 is 13 amino acids long. The CDR3 here is CSVQATNTGELFF. The CDR3 nucleotides are TGCAGCGTTCAGGCTACGAACACCGGGGAGCTGTTTTTT.

This clonotype has more than one count but fewer than ten. The CDR3 is CASSLLGYSNQPQHF. CDR3 DNA: TGTGCCAGCAGCTTGTTGGGGTATAGCAATCAGCCCCAGCATTTT. The J gene is TRBJ1-5, the V gene TRBV5-5; D unclear. CDR1 is SGHKS and CDR2 is YYEKEE in the germline V gene (reference sequence). Trimming took off 1 base at V and 0 bases at J, with 8 bases between the two ends. This CDR3 has 15 residues.

This clonotype has ten or more counts. The chain uses TRBV3-1 and TRBJ2-3, with no clear D. The germline V gene encodes CDR1 LGHDT and CDR2 YNNKEL (reference sequence). V gave up 1 base and J gave up 3 bases, with 26 bases separating them. The CDR3 spans 20 residues. In DNA form, the CDR3 reads TGTGCCAGCAGCCAAGCCGCCGGCCGGGCTCTTCAGGAAGGAACAGATACGCAGTATTTT. Translating it yields CASSQAAGRALQEGTDTQYF.

This clonotype was detected many times. The chain combines TRBV7-2 with TRBJ2-3; TRBD2 is a possible D gene (5 bases). The germline CDR1 and CDR2 sequences are SGHTA and FQGNSA. This CDR3 is built from 13 residues. V was trimmed by 1 base and J by 10 bases, leaving 12 bases between them. The CDR3 sequence: CASSLGTARAQYF. The CDR3, as DNA: TGTGCCAGCAGCTTAGGGACTGCAAGAGCGCAGTATTTT.

This clonotype was observed many times. The gene calls are TRBV18 and TRBJ2-1; no reliable D call. Germline V CDR1 and CDR2: KGHSH, LQKENI. The V end was cut by 2 bases, the J end by 6 bases, with 8 bases between. The CDR3 totals 13 residues. The CDR3 region has the DNA TGTGCCAGCTCACCATGGGATTCCAATGAGCAGTTCTTC. It translates to CASSPWDSNEQFF.

In its sample, this clonotype was seen many times. V is TRBV7-9 and J is TRBJ2-6, with 8 nucleotides matching TRBD2. Unmatched junction bases numbered 4, after V lost 6 bases and J lost 0 bases. The CDR3 has 16 residues. Looked up from germline, CDR1 is SEHNR and CDR2 is FQNEAQ (reference sequence). The DNA of the CDR3 is TGTGCCAGCAGGCTCCTAGCGGGCTCTGGGGCCAACGTCCTGACTTTC. Translated: CASRLLAGSGANVLTF.

This clonotype was counted many times. The CDR3 region has the DNA TGCAGTGCCCATAAGCGGGGGTCCACAGATACGCAGTATTTT. Its translation is CSAHKRGSTDTQYF. V is TRBV20-1 and J is TRBJ2-3, with TRBD2 identical over 8 bases. J gave up 2 bases and V 6 bases, and 7 bases lay outside the gene matches. Per germline, CDR1 DFQATT and CDR2 SNEGSKA (reference sequence). The CDR3 contains 14 residues.

Many counts were recorded for this clonotype. The chain couples TRBV28 to TRBJ2-5; TRBD2 matches at 11 bases. Trimming took 2 bases from V and 4 from J; bases not matched to a gene: 9. Germline V lookup: CDR1 MDHEN, CDR2 SYDVKM. The CDR3 length is 17 residues. The DNA of the CDR3 is TGTGCCAGCAGTTTACGACTAGCGGGACCCTCTTCAGAGACCCAGTACTTC. Translation gives CASSLRLAGPSSETQYF.

This clonotype has at least ten counts. The chain carries TRBV7-2 and TRBJ1-5; tentative D call: TRBD1 (6 bases). Trimming removed 0 bases at V and 7 bases at J, with 16 bases between. CDR1 and CDR2 from the germline V gene are SGHTA and FQGNSA. The CDR3 has 16 amino acids. The DNA of the CDR3 is TGTGCCAGCAGCTTAGCTTTACAGGGTGACGGCCAGCCCCAGCATTTT. It yields the protein CASSLALQGDGQPQHF. Filled out from reference TRBV7-2 and TRBJ1-5, the complete variable domain reads GAGVSQSPSNKVTEKGKDVELRCDPISGHTALYWYRQSLGQGLEFLIYFQGNSAPDKSGLPSDRFSAERTGGSVSTLTIQRTQQEDSAVYLCASSLALQGDGQPQHFGDGTRLSIL.

The gene calls are TRBV5-1 and TRBJ2-3, with 9 bases that match TRBD2. The CDR3 contains 15 residues. CDR1 is SGHRS, CDR2 YFSETQ, per germline. The V segment lost 7 bases and the J segment 1 base; nucleotides outside the gene matches: 7. This CDR3 reads CASGMAGGGTDTQYF. The CDR3, as DNA: TGCGCCAGCGGCATGGCGGGAGGGGGCACAGATACGCAGTATTTT.

The chain joins TRBV7-6 to TRBJ2-5, with TRBD1 matching over 10 bases. V lost 4 bases, J lost 5 bases, and 10 bases stayed unmatched. The CDR3 consists of 16 residues. Germline V gene data show CDR1 as SGHVS and CDR2 as FNYEAQ. CDR3 in DNA: TGTGCCAGCAGCTCGATAAAGACAGGGGGCGGGGAGACCCAGTACTTC. This encodes CASSSIKTGGGETQYF.

This clonotype was seen ten or more times. The chain couples TRBV7-3 to TRBJ2-3, with 9 bases aligning to TRBD2. The trim removed 3 bases at V and 5 bases at J, leaving 9 bases unmatched. The germline gives CDR1 SGHTA, CDR2 FQGTGA. The CDR3 length is 16 residues. CDR3 coding DNA: TGTGCCAGCAGCTTCGGGGCGGGGGGGCCAGTAGATACGCAGTATTTT. Its protein product is CASSFGAGGPVDTQYF.

In its sample, this clonotype was seen many times. The V gene is TRBV4-2, the J gene TRBJ2-5; 7 bases match TRBD2. The junction had 8 bases not matched to a gene; V was cut back by 2 bases and J by 2 bases. The germline CDR1 and CDR2 sequences are LGHNA and YNFKEQ. The CDR3 is 16 residues long. CDR3 residues: CASSQHSGDSQETQYF. The DNA of the CDR3 is TGTGCCAGCAGCCAACACAGCGGGGACTCACAAGAGACCCAGTACTTC.

Many counts were recorded for this clonotype. This chain uses TRBV7-8 with TRBJ2-2; TRBD2 matches at 9 bases. The V and J ends lost 1 base and 2 bases, in that order; junction bases with no gene match: 5. The CDR3 runs to 17 residues. CDR1 is SGHVS and CDR2 is FQNEAQ in the germline V gene. CDR3 DNA sequence: TGTGCCAGCAGCTTAGTCGTAGCGGGAGCAAACACCGGGGAGCTGTTTTTT. Translating it yields CASSLVVAGANTGELFF.

A few counts support this clonotype. V is TRBV2 and J is TRBJ2-7, with 11 bases matching TRBD1. CDR1 and CDR2 (germline): SNHLY, FYNNEI. Trimming took 10 bases from V and 1 from J; bases not matched to a gene: 6. The CDR3 is 14 amino acids. The CDR3 loop is CAIADRGLSYEQYF. Here the CDR3 DNA reads TGTGCCATTGCGGACAGGGGGCTGTCCTACGAGCAGTACTTC. Looking up the rest from reference TRBV2 and TRBJ2-7 gives the full variable domain: EPEVTQTPSHQVTQMGQEVILRCVPISNHLYFYWYRQILGQKVEFLVSFYNNEISEKSEIFDDQFSVERPDGSNFTLKIRSTKLEDSAMYFCAIADRGLSYEQYFGPGTRLTVT.

This clonotype was found many times. V usage is TRBV25-1 and J usage is TRBJ1-1; no clear D gene. Germline V gene data show CDR1 as MGHDK and CDR2 as SYGVNS. The CDR3 runs to 15 residues. Trimming removed 4 bases from V and 0 bases from J, with 12 bases in between. The CDR3 sequence: CASSGIGQLNTEAFF. As DNA, the CDR3 is TGTGCCAGCAGTGGAATAGGGCAGTTGAACACTGAAGCTTTCTTT.

This clonotype was picked up many times. The chain links TRBV28 to TRBJ1-2; 8 positions match TRBD1. The J segment lost 5 bases and the V segment lost 6 bases, leaving 11 bases of the junction unmatched. The germline V gene has CDR1 MDHEN and CDR2 SYDVKM. This CDR3 spans 15 amino acids. The CDR3 nucleotides read TGTGCCAGCAGCCCCCCGGGACAGGAGTTTTATGGCTACACCTTC. This gives the protein CASSPPGQEFYGYTF.